The sequence of this T cell receptor beta chain was determined in a study of T cell repertoires in cytomegalovirus infection (dated by TCRdb to 2018 to 2020). With respect to the entire study: The HLA type of each donor mattered for the analysis, because public TCR beta signatures pointed to carriage of CMV infection along with the matching HLA type.

Sequencing used an Illumina HiSeq 1500. TCRdb applied fastp at Q25 and MiXCR to the public reads, then kept only in-frame beta chains. Every distinct CDR3 protein forms one entry, paired with its most common genes and DNA. The sample profile shows 740,000 or so distinct CDR3 sequences; about 40% of them were found once. Around 2.8% of the sample is held by the ten biggest clonotypes. Beyond this particular receptor, the publication reports: The ex vivo response was dominated by HLA-C-restricted CMV-specific TCR beta clonotypes, which also provided the single most frequent clonotype in two of eight donors. Cumulative frequency of public TCR beta family members discriminated carriers of CMV infection plus the relevant HLA type in this cohort and an independent 352-donor cohort.

As concerns this clonotype: This clone's antigen is unknown. The input lacks base qualities; no much larger clone sits a single base away.

After removal of 4 bases from V and 5 bases from J, the junction retains 1 base not matched to a gene. From the germline V gene, CDR1 is ENHRY and CDR2 is SYGVKD. The CDR3 sequence holds 12 residues, the cysteine and phenylalanine included. Solely the CDR3 DNA is kept, with 36 bases framed from the first base. The clonotype originates from a human donor in good health (CMV status not recorded). Some clones in this sample may be carry-over from other donors' samples. Rearrangement joined TRBV10-3 to TRBJ2-7; 8 central bases correspond to TRBD1. The sample taken for sequencing was PBMCs. Here is the DNA: TGTGCCATCAGTGGGACAGGGAACGAGCAGTACTTC. Its translation is CAISGTGNEQYF.